These T cell receptor beta chains were read from a single sample in a study of blood T cell repertoires in COVID-19. The data were produced by immunoSEQ multiplex PCR, yet TCRdb's version contains in-frame clones alone and is incomplete. Among 150,000 to 200,000 clones listed, 85% to 90% were seen once. The sample taken for sequencing was PBMCs or T cells enriched from blood (not recorded which). The receptors derive from a man aged 35 to 55 who had recovered from COVID-19. CDR3s include the opening cysteine and the closing phenylalanine or tryptophan. The D gene is left open where the match is weak. The size field is filled for only some rows; it gives once, few, many or a size class.

TRBJ2-6	TRBV5-4	TRBD1	.	TGTGCCAGCAGACCCCTACAGGGGTTTGGGGCCAACGTCCTGACTTTC	CASRPLQGFGANVLTF
TRBJ1-1	TRBV15	.	.	TGTGCCACCACTCAGAGGATGGGGGCGGATGAAGCTTTCTTT	CATTQRMGADEAFF
TRBJ1-2	TRBV28	.	.	TGTGCCAGCAGGATACAGGGATATGGCTACACCTTC	CASRIQGYGYTF
TRBJ2-3	TRBV19	TRBD2	.	TGTGCCAGTAGTAAGGCGGGAGGGCCTTCTGTAGATACGCAGTATTTT	CASSKAGGPSVDTQYF
TRBJ1-1	TRBV14	.	.	TGTGCCAGCAGCCCCCAGGGGCACACGAACACTGAAGCTTTCTTT	CASSPQGHTNTEAFF
TRBJ1-4	TRBV12-5	TRBD1	.	TGTGCTAGTGGTCCCGGGACAAGGGGGCAAAATGAAAAACTGTTTTTT	CASGPGTRGQNEKLFF
TRBJ2-7	TRBV5-1	TRBD1	.	TGCGCCAGCAGCCCGGACAGGAAGGAAGAGCAGTACTTC	CASSPDRKEEQYF
TRBJ1-6	TRBV19	.	few	TGTGCCAGTAGTAGAGCCTGGGGGGATCGGAATTCACCCCTCCACTTT	CASSRAWGDRNSPLHF
TRBJ1-3	TRBV6-5	.	once	TGTGCCAGCAGTTACTCGCCCCGGGACACCATATATTTT	CASSYSPRDTIYF
TRBJ1-4	TRBV6-5	.	.	TGTGCCAGCGTCGGACAGCTTAATGAAAAACTGTTTTTT	CASVGQLNEKLFF
TRBJ1-2	TRBV11-2	.	few	TGTGCCAGCAGCTTAGGGGGACATGTAGGTGGTTATGGCTACACCTTC	CASSLGGHVGGYGYTF
TRBJ1-5	TRBV9	.	.	TGTGCCAGCAGCGGATCCGCCGGAGGTCAGCCCCAGCATTTT	CASSGSAGGQPQHF
TRBJ2-2	TRBV27	TRBD1	.	TGTGCCAGCATCCCTTCGCCTGGACAGGGGAAAACCGGGGAGCTGTTTTTT	CASIPSPGQGKTGELFF
TRBJ1-1	TRBV28	TRBD1	.	TGTGCCAGCAGTTTATCAGGGGGCCTTGAAGCTTTCTTT	CASSLSGGLEAFF
TRBJ2-4	TRBV10-3	TRBD2	.	TGTGCCATCAGTGTGGAAGGGAGGGACATTCAGTACTTC	CAISVEGRDIQYF
TRBJ1-1	TRBV18	.	.	TGTGCCAGCTCACCACCATCAGGGAGGAGCGCTGAAGCTTTCTTT	CASSPPSGRSAEAFF
TRBJ2-3	TRBV5-1	TRBD2	.	TGCGCCAGCAGCTTGAGGACTAGCGGGGGGGAAGATACGCAGTATTTT	CASSLRTSGGEDTQYF
TRBJ2-4	TRBV4-1	TRBD1	.	TGCGCCAGCAGCCATGATTTCCCGGGACAGGGCCCAACTTCCAAAAACATTCAGTACTTC	CASSHDFPGQGPTSKNIQYF
TRBJ2-7	TRBV3-1/TRBV3-2	.	.	TGTGCCAGCAGCCAAGCAATGTCAACTTCCTACGAGCAGTACTTC	CASSQAMSTSYEQYF
TRBJ1-1	TRBV9	.	.	TGTGCCAGCAGCGCCTCAGATACGAACACTGAAGCTTTCTTT	CASSASDTNTEAFF
TRBJ1-1	TRBV6-4	.	once	TGTGCCAGCAGGAGGGTAATAGGCACTGAAGCTTTCTTT	CASRRVIGTEAFF
TRBJ1-5	TRBV28	.	.	TGTGCCAGCAGTAACGGGGGGAGCAATCAGCCCCAGCATTTT	CASSNGGSNQPQHF
TRBJ2-3	TRBV9	.	.	TGTGCCAGCAGCGTAGGGACTATCGTCGGAGATACGCAGTATTTT	CASSVGTIVGDTQYF
TRBJ2-3	TRBV20-1	.	.	TGCAGTGCCACTTTAACAGATACGCAGTATTTT	CSATLTDTQYF
TRBJ1-1	TRBV5-1	.	.	TGCGCCAGCAGCTCCCCCTTTTCGACTGAAGCTTTCTTT	CASSSPFSTEAFF
TRBJ2-5	TRBV9	.	.	TGTGCCAGCAGCGGCGGTCCAGGGGCACAAGAGACCCAGTACTTC	CASSGGPGAQETQYF
TRBJ1-4	TRBV18	TRBD1	.	TGTGCCAGCTCACTCCTTGGGACAGGGAATGAAAAACTGTTTTTT	CASSLLGTGNEKLFF
TRBJ2-1	TRBV11-2	.	.	TGTGCCAGCAGCTTAAATTGGTCACACGATGAGCAGTTCTTC	CASSLNWSHDEQFF
TRBJ1-4	TRBV3-1/TRBV3-2	.	once	TGTGCCAGCAGGGACGGGGACAAAGGGGAAAAACTGTTTTTT	CASRDGDKGEKLFF
TRBJ1-1	TRBV11-3	.	few	TGTGCCAGCAGCCGGACAGTGAACACTGAAGCTTTCTTT	CASSRTVNTEAFF
TRBJ1-2	TRBV11-3	.	.	TGTGCCAGCAGCCCGGACAGTAGAGGCTACACCTTC	CASSPDSRGYTF
TRBJ1-2	TRBV18	.	.	TGTGCCAGCTCACCAGGGGAGGGCTACACCTTC	CASSPGEGYTF
TRBJ2-7	TRBV2	TRBD2	.	TGTGCCAGCATCCCGTCGGCTAGCGGATCCTACGAGCAGTACTTC	CASIPSASGSYEQYF
TRBJ2-5	TRBV12-3/TRBV12-4	.	.	TGTGCCAGCAGTTTGCAGGGGCGGGAGACCCAGTACTTC	CASSLQGRETQYF
TRBJ2-1	TRBV10-3	TRBD1	.	TGTGCCATCACGCCCGGGACAGGGGAATACAATGAGCAGTTCTTC	CAITPGTGEYNEQFF
TRBJ1-2	TRBV2	TRBD1	.	TGTGCCAGCATTGGACAGGCTGGCTATGGCTACACCTTC	CASIGQAGYGYTF
TRBJ2-7	TRBV28	.	.	TGTGCCGCCGCCGAGGGGGCCTACGAGCAGTACTTC	CAAAEGAYEQYF
TRBJ1-3	TRBV3-1/TRBV3-2	.	.	TGTGCCAGCAGCCAGCAAGGGGCTGGAAACACCATATATTTT	CASSQQGAGNTIYF
TRBJ2-7	TRBV25-1	.	.	TGTGCCAGCAGTGAATCGTCCCCCGGGATCAAGGGCCACGAGCAGTACTTC	CASSESSPGIKGHEQYF
TRBJ1-3	TRBV11-2	.	.	TGTGCCAGCAGCTTTCTAACCTCCTCTGGAAACACCATATATTTT	CASSFLTSSGNTIYF
TRBJ2-5	TRBV28	TRBD2	.	TGTGCCAGCAGTCCCGGGACTAGCGGGAGAGAGACCCAGTACTTC	CASSPGTSGRETQYF
TRBJ2-7	TRBV5-1	TRBD2	.	TGCGCCAGCAGCGTGACTAGCGGGTCGACCTACGAGCAGTACTTC	CASSVTSGSTYEQYF
TRBJ2-7	TRBV27	.	.	TGTGCCAGCAGTTATGGGGGGGAGCAGTACTTC	CASSYGGEQYF
TRBJ2-1	TRBV7-9	.	.	TGTGCCAGCAGCTCAGGGGGGAATGAGCAGTTCTTC	CASSSGGNEQFF
TRBJ2-7	TRBV5-1	TRBD1	.	TGCGCCAGCAGCAACCGACAGGGGGAAGGAACCTACGAGCAGTACTTC	CASSNRQGEGTYEQYF
TRBJ1-2	TRBV29-1	.	.	TGCAGCGTTGACTGGGGAGCTAACTATGGCTACACCTTC	CSVDWGANYGYTF
TRBJ2-1	TRBV11-3	TRBD1	.	TGTGCCAGCGGTAGGGGACAGGGGGCCAATGAGCAGTTCTTC	CASGRGQGANEQFF
TRBJ1-2	TRBV11-3	.	.	TGTGCCAGCAGCTTAGGAGGAGGGGCGATGGGCTACACCTTC	CASSLGGGAMGYTF
TRBJ2-7	TRBV6-5	.	.	TGTGCCAGCAGTATCGGACATCAGGCCTACGAGCAGTACTTC	CASSIGHQAYEQYF
TRBJ1-1	TRBV12-5	.	.	TGTGCTAGTGGTTTGTTTCTCGGACGGACTCCCACTGAAGCTTTCTTT	CASGLFLGRTPTEAFF
TRBJ2-2	TRBV19	TRBD2	.	TGTGCCAGTAGTATGGGTCTAGCGGATGAGCTGTTTTTT	CASSMGLADELFF
TRBJ2-7	TRBV5-6	.	.	TGTGCCAGCAGCTTGGGGCCGGGACAAGCCTACGAGCAGTACTTC	CASSLGPGQAYEQYF
TRBJ1-3	TRBV11-2	.	.	TGTGCCAGCAGCGGGGGGACTGCTTCATCCCGAAACACCATATATTTT	CASSGGTASSRNTIYF
TRBJ2-2	TRBV9	TRBD2	.	TGTGCCAGCAGCCCTGGGGAGGGGACCGGGGAGCTGTTTTTT	CASSPGEGTGELFF
TRBJ2-5	TRBV5-1	TRBD1	.	TGCGCCAGCAGCTCGACAGGGGGAACAGCCCAGTACTTC	CASSSTGGTAQYF
TRBJ1-2	TRBV24-1	.	.	TGTGCCACCAGCTCGGACAGTAACTATGGCTACACCTTC	CATSSDSNYGYTF